The rows below give T cell receptor beta chains drawn from one sample of a study of OX40 agonist ivuxolimab in advanced cancers. The table came from immunoSEQ multiplex PCR; TCRdb's copy has only in-frame clones and leaves some out. There are some 70,000 clones in the sample; approximately 89% occur only once, and 1% to 1.2% lies in the top ten. The specimen was CD4+ or CD8+ T cells sorted from blood, collected in a trial of the OX40 agonist ivuxolimab. All receptors come from an adult with an advanced solid tumor such as melanoma, head and neck, liver or kidney cancer. The CDR3 runs from the conserved cysteine through the conserved F or W. Each record gives: J gene, V gene, D gene, clone size, CDR3 DNA, CDR3 protein. A D gene is named only where the DNA matches it firmly. Size is stated for part of the rows, as once, few or many counts, or as a class when the clone is expanded.

j_call: TRBJ2-5
v_call: TRBV5-1
d_call: TRBD1
clone_size: -
cdr3_nt: TGCGCCAGCAGCACGGGACAGCAAGAGACCCAGTACTTC
cdr3_aa: CASSTGQQETQYF

j_call: TRBJ2-5
v_call: TRBV7-2
d_call: -
clone_size: -
cdr3_nt: TGTGCCAGCAGCAGGGACCTTTGGGAGACCCAGTACTTC
cdr3_aa: CASSRDLWETQYF

j_call: TRBJ1-1
v_call: TRBV18
d_call: TRBD1
clone_size: -
cdr3_nt: TGTGCCAGCTCACCGGGACAGGTCCCGAACACTGAAGCTTTCTTT
cdr3_aa: CASSPGQVPNTEAFF

j_call: TRBJ1-2
v_call: TRBV11-3
d_call: -
clone_size: -
cdr3_nt: TGTGCCAGCAGCTTCGAATCCCAGGGAGCTAACTATGGCTACACCTTC
cdr3_aa: CASSFESQGANYGYTF

j_call: TRBJ1-4
v_call: TRBV29-1
d_call: TRBD1
clone_size: -
cdr3_nt: TGCAGCGTCAAGACAGGGTCAAATGAAAAACTGTTTTTT
cdr3_aa: CSVKTGSNEKLFF

j_call: TRBJ2-5
v_call: TRBV18
d_call: TRBD1
clone_size: -
cdr3_nt: TGTGCCAGCTCACTAGGGACAGCCCAAGAGACCCAGTACTTC
cdr3_aa: CASSLGTAQETQYF

j_call: TRBJ2-1
v_call: TRBV27
d_call: -
clone_size: -
cdr3_nt: TGTGCCAGCAGGCAACGGGGGATATCGGCGTCAGAGCAGTTCTTC
cdr3_aa: CASRQRGISASEQFF

j_call: TRBJ2-1
v_call: TRBV27
d_call: TRBD2
clone_size: -
cdr3_nt: TGTGCCAGCAGATTAACCGGGACTAGAGACTTCGATGAGCAGTTCTTC
cdr3_aa: CASRLTGTRDFDEQFF

j_call: TRBJ2-5
v_call: TRBV7-2
d_call: TRBD1
clone_size: -
cdr3_nt: TGTGCCAGCAGCAAATCAACAGGGGGCCTAGAGACCCAGTACTTC
cdr3_aa: CASSKSTGGLETQYF

j_call: TRBJ1-1
v_call: TRBV20-1
d_call: -
clone_size: -
cdr3_nt: TGCAGTGCTAGACCCAACACTGAAGCTTTCTTT
cdr3_aa: CSARPNTEAFF

j_call: TRBJ1-5
v_call: TRBV11-2
d_call: -
clone_size: -
cdr3_nt: TGTGCCAGCAGCTTAGAAGGGTATCAGCCCCAGCATTTT
cdr3_aa: CASSLEGYQPQHF

j_call: TRBJ1-5
v_call: TRBV5-1
d_call: TRBD1
clone_size: few
cdr3_nt: TGCGCCAGCAGCTTAAGATTCGGGACGCAAAGACGGGACAGACGGCAGCCCCAGCATTTT
cdr3_aa: CASSLRFGTQRRDRRQPQHF

j_call: TRBJ1-1
v_call: TRBV5-1
d_call: -
clone_size: -
cdr3_nt: TGCGCCAGCAGCCCCATTCAGTCGAACACTGAAGCTTTCTTT
cdr3_aa: CASSPIQSNTEAFF

j_call: TRBJ2-7
v_call: TRBV27
d_call: -
clone_size: -
cdr3_nt: TGTGCCAGCAGGGTTACAGGGCTCCATTCCTACGAGCAGTACTTC
cdr3_aa: CASRVTGLHSYEQYF

j_call: TRBJ1-1
v_call: TRBV7-9
d_call: -
clone_size: -
cdr3_nt: TGTGCCAGCAGCTCATCAGTCGGTAGGGGGAACACTGAAGCTTTCTTT
cdr3_aa: CASSSSVGRGNTEAFF

j_call: TRBJ2-2
v_call: TRBV5-5
d_call: -
clone_size: -
cdr3_nt: TGTGCCAGCAGCCTAATACAGGGTAGGAACGGGGAGCTGTTTTTT
cdr3_aa: CASSLIQGRNGELFF

j_call: TRBJ2-7
v_call: TRBV5-5
d_call: TRBD2
clone_size: few
cdr3_nt: TGTGCCAGCAGCACCCGGGGGGAGCCTAACTACGAGCAGTACTTC
cdr3_aa: CASSTRGEPNYEQYF

j_call: TRBJ2-3
v_call: TRBV6-1
d_call: TRBD1
clone_size: -
cdr3_nt: TGTGCCAGCAGTATCACAGGGGTGGGCACAGATACGCAGTATTTT
cdr3_aa: CASSITGVGTDTQYF

j_call: TRBJ1-2
v_call: TRBV5-1
d_call: -
clone_size: -
cdr3_nt: TGCGCCAGCAGCTTGGAGGTCCGGATCTATGGCTACACCTTC
cdr3_aa: CASSLEVRIYGYTF

j_call: TRBJ2-1
v_call: TRBV2
d_call: -
clone_size: -
cdr3_nt: TGTGCCAGCGACAAGTCAAGCTCCTACAATGAGCAGTTCTTC
cdr3_aa: CASDKSSSYNEQFF